Below are 17 T cell receptor beta chains sequenced from a single sample in a study of cytomegalovirus exposure and HLA in healthy donors. The PCR made use of 60 Vbeta and 13 Jbeta primers. Only in-frame clones appear in the TCRdb table, and some are missing; sequencing was by immunoSEQ multiplex PCR. The sample records tens of thousands of clones, roughly half being singletons. The sequenced material came from PBMCs. All receptors derive from a human donor in good health.

This clone was observed a handful of times. The V and J genes are TRBV30 and TRBJ2-7, with D perhaps TRBD1 (6 bases). The CDR3 is 16 residues long. The V and J ends lost 2 bases and 1 base respectively, with 18 bases between them. The germline gives CDR1 GTSNPN, CDR2 SVGIG (reference sequence). Here the CDR3 reads CAWSTHRQALSYEQYF. Written as DNA, the CDR3 is TGTGCCTGGAGTACCCATCGACAGGCACTTTCCTACGAGCAGTACTTC.

The chain is built from TRBV14 and TRBJ1-2; TRBD1 matches at 7 bases. CDR3 size: 17 residues. V was pared by 4 bases and J by 6 bases, with 17 bases of the junction left unmatched. In germline, CDR1 is SGHDN, CDR2 FVKESK. The CDR3 here is CASSPPVGAGGVNGYTF. CDR3 DNA sequence: TGTGCCAGCAGCCCCCCAGTGGGGGCAGGGGGTGTGAATGGCTACACCTTC.

This clone was recorded a few times. This sequence joins TRBV27 and TRBJ2-7; TRBD2 might be the D (6 bases). The germline V gene encodes CDR1 MNHEY and CDR2 SMNVEV (reference sequence). Trimming cost V 0 bases and J 0 bases, with 18 bases left between them. The CDR3 loop spans 18 amino acids. In nucleotides, the CDR3 is TGTGCCAGCAGTTTATCGGCGGGACCCGGGGGTAGCTCCTACGAGCAGTACTTC. Translated: CASSLSAGPGGSSYEQYF.

This clone was seen only a few times. The chain carries TRBV28 and TRBJ2-2, with a possible D match to TRBD2 (5 bases). The CDR3 runs 14 residues. CDR1 and CDR2 from the germline V gene are MDHEN and SYDVKM. V lost 6 bases and J lost 2, with 10 bases in between. The CDR3 DNA follows: TGTGCCAGCAGGTCTAGCAGCAACACCGGGGAGCTGTTTTTT. Translated: CASRSSSNTGELFF.

The chain links TRBV7-8 to TRBJ1-3; 11 nucleotides line up with TRBD1. The CDR3 has 19 amino acids. After removal of 3 bases from V and 0 bases from J, the junction contained 10 bases not matched to a gene. Germline values: CDR1 SGHVS, CDR2 FQNEAQ. CDR3 in amino acids: CASSFIPGQGGSSGNTIYF. As DNA, the CDR3 is TGTGCCAGCAGCTTCATCCCGGGACAGGGGGGAAGCTCTGGAAACACCATATATTTT.

This clone has a handful of counts. Other DNA sequences in the sample encode the same CDR3. The V call is TRBV4-2, the J call TRBJ1-1; perhaps TRBD1 as D (6 bases). V was cut by 4 bases and J by 3 bases, with 15 bases left in between. Germline CDR1 is LGHNA and CDR2 is YNFKEQ. The CDR3 length is 15 residues. CDR3 region: CASSRKQGPDTEAFF. The DNA of the CDR3 is TGTGCCAGCAGCCGAAAACAGGGCCCCGACACTGAAGCTTTCTTT.

This rearrangement joins TRBV19 to TRBJ1-1; a possible D gene is TRBD1 (6 bases). The CDR3 runs to 12 residues. V was clipped by 1 base and J by 9 bases, with 9 bases between them. Germline CDR1 and CDR2: LNHDA and SQIVND (reference sequence). The CDR3 DNA follows: TGTGCCAGTAGTATAGTCGGACAGAAAGCTTTCTTT. It translates to CASSIVGQKAFF.

This rearrangement joins TRBV5-6 to TRBJ2-3; tentative D call: TRBD1 (5 bases). Germline CDR1 is SGHDT and CDR2 is YYEEEE. This CDR3 contains 14 residues. Between the trimmed V and J ends, which lost 0 bases and 9 bases, there was a span of 14 bases. The CDR3 coding sequence is TGTGCCAGCAGCTTGGAGAGCAGGGATCGAACGCAGTATTTT. Amino acid sequence: CASSLESRDRTQYF. The full variable domain, with the rest looked up from reference TRBV5-6 and TRBJ2-3, is DAGVTQSPTHLIKTRGQQVTLRCSPKSGHDTVSWYQQALGQGPQFIFQYYEEEERQRGNFPDRFSGHQFPNYSSELNVNALLLGDSALYLCASSLESRDRTQYFGPGTRLTVL.

This chain links TRBV6-4 with TRBJ2-3; 7 nucleotides match TRBD1. From germline, CDR1 is MRHNA and CDR2 SNTAGT. The CDR3 consists of 14 residues. V was pared by 2 bases and J by 4 bases, with 3 bases of the junction left unmatched. The CDR3, as DNA: TGTGCCAGCAGTGACCAGGGGGTCGCAGATACGCAGTATTTT. Its protein product is CASSDQGVADTQYF.

This clone appeared a few times. The rearrangement links TRBV5-4 to TRBJ1-1; D remains unclear. The CDR3 runs to 12 residues. Germline CDR1 SGHNT, CDR2 YYREEE (reference sequence). V was trimmed by 3 bases and J by 1 base, leaving 4 bases between them. CDR3 amino acids: CASSSRNTEAFF. The CDR3 nucleotides are TGTGCCAGCAGCTCTCGGAACACTGAAGCTTTCTTT. Supplemented by reference TRBV5-4 and TRBJ1-1, the full variable domain reads ETGVTQSPTHLIKTRGQQVTLRCSSQSGHNTVSWYQQALGQGPQFIFQYYREEENGRGNFPPRFSGLQFPNYSSELNVNALELDDSALYLCASSSRNTEAFFGQGTRLTVV.

The V gene is TRBV5-4, the J gene TRBJ1-1; D ambiguous. Trimming left V 1 base short and J 0 bases short, with 4 bases between. The CDR3 contains 13 residues. CDR1 and CDR2 (germline): SGHNT, YYREEE (reference sequence). The CDR3 region is CASSLTVNTEAFF. CDR3 DNA sequence: TGTGCCAGCAGCTTGACAGTGAACACTGAAGCTTTCTTT.

This clone was seen a few times. This chain joins TRBV7-8 and TRBJ1-3, with 7 bases identical to TRBD1. The trim removed 0 bases at V and 2 bases at J, leaving 4 bases unmatched. CDR1 is SGHVS and CDR2 is FQNEAQ in the germline V gene. The CDR3 covers 16 residues. The CDR3 DNA reads TGTGCCAGCAGCTTAGCGCGTACAGGGGCTGGAAACACCATATATTTT. Translating gives CASSLARTGAGNTIYF.

This rearrangement joins TRBV9 to TRBJ2-7; D is unclear. From germline, CDR1 is SGDLS and CDR2 YYNGEE. V was clipped by 3 bases and J by 2 bases, with 6 bases between them. This CDR3 is built from 12 residues. The CDR3 region is CASSGTTYEQYF. In DNA form, the CDR3 reads TGTGCCAGCAGCGGTACTACCTACGAGCAGTACTTC.

This clone came up once. The CDR3 coding sequence is TGTGCCAGCAGCTTAGGGTTTATCGGGGAGAACACTGAAGCTTTCTTT. This encodes CASSLGFIGENTEAFF. V and J are TRBV11-3 and TRBJ1-1; no clear D. The V and J ends lost 1 base and 1 base respectively, with 13 bases between them. CDR1 is SGHNT, CDR2 YENEEA, per germline. The CDR3 spans 16 residues.

The chain links TRBV28 to TRBJ2-5; TRBD2 matches at 8 bases. This CDR3 is built from 16 residues. Germline values: CDR1 MDHEN, CDR2 SYDVKM. Trimming at V came to 3 bases and at J to 1 base, leaving 7 bases not matched to a gene. CDR3 nucleotides: TGTGCCAGCAGTTTGAGGCCTAGCGGGTTCCAAGAGACCCAGTACTTC. Amino acids: CASSLRPSGFQETQYF.

The rearrangement joins TRBV18 to TRBJ2-7, with D maybe TRBD2 (6 bases). The V end was cut by 3 bases, the J end by 5 bases, with 20 bases between. Per germline, CDR1 KGHSH and CDR2 LQKENI. The CDR3 consists of 16 residues. The CDR3 region has the DNA TGTGCCAGCTCACCCCCGGGTGGAGGGGCTTATAACGAGCAGTACTTC. Translating gives CASSPPGGGAYNEQYF.

The V call is TRBV18, the J call TRBJ2-7, with D possibly matching TRBD1 (5 bases). The V end was cut by 3 bases, the J end by 6 bases, with 18 bases between. The CDR3 runs 15 residues. Looked up from germline, CDR1 is KGHSH and CDR2 is LQKENI. The CDR3 protein is CASSPSQGYTIEQYF. The CDR3 DNA follows: TGTGCCAGCTCACCCTCGCAGGGCTATACGATCGAGCAGTACTTC.